This TCR beta chain appears in the sequencing data of a study of beta chain features in type 1 diabetes. Study-wide points: Researchers report that Type 1 diabetes patients had moderately but significantly shorter TCRB CDR3s across all four CD4+ subsets.

The isolated RNA, all of it, was reverse transcribed, so expressed TCRB transcripts were what got sequenced. The method was immunoSEQ multiplex PCR; TCRdb's version includes in-frame clones alone and lacks a portion of them. The table has some 150,000 clones, about 9.4% seen once. Of note for this clone: Its target is not known.

The CDR3 spans 18 residues. Germline lookup yields CDR1 SGHDN and CDR2 FVKESK. J gave up 1 base and V 4 bases, and 11 bases lay outside the gene matches. This chain joins TRBV14 and TRBJ2-1, with TRBD2 identical over 9 bases. The clonotype comes from a man between 18 and 35 years old in good health. Sequencing input: naive CD4+ T cells from blood. The DNA for the CDR3 is TGTGCCAGCAGCCCGGGACTAGCCGTTGAATATTCCTACAATGAGCAGTTCTTC. As protein: CASSPGLAVEYSYNEQFF.